These 24 T cell receptor beta chains were sequenced from one sample in a study of blood T cell repertoires in COVID-19. Data came from immunoSEQ multiplex PCR; TCRdb stores just in-frame clones and leaves some out. The sample contains some 130,000 clones, 90% of which appear only once. The specimen was peripheral blood. The receptors come from a man in his fifties or sixties with COVID-19, enrolled during active disease.

The V gene is TRBV7-6, the J gene TRBJ2-2; 8 bases fit TRBD1. V trimming: 5 bases; J trimming: 6 bases; junction bases outside the gene matches: 14. This CDR3 has 17 residues. Germline CDR1 and CDR2: SGHVS and FNYEAQ. In DNA form, the CDR3 reads TGTGCCAGCAGCGGCAGGGGGCGACAGGGGCTGGCCGGGGAGCTGTTTTTT. This codes for CASSGRGRQGLAGELFF. The variable domain in full, with the rest retrieved from reference TRBV7-6 and TRBJ2-2, is GAGVSQSPRYKVTKRGQDVALRCDPISGHVSLYWYRQALGQGPEFLTYFNYEAQQDKSGLPNDRFSAERPEGSISTLTIQRTEQRDSAMYRCASSGRGRQGLAGELFFGEGSRLTVL.

The chain uses TRBV30 and TRBJ1-6, with TRBD1 matching 9 bases. Trimming removed 7 bases from V and 10 bases from J; junction bases left unmatched: 14. This CDR3 comprises 15 residues. Germline V gene lookup returns CDR1 GTSNPN and CDR2 SVGIG (reference sequence). The CDR3 coding sequence is TGTGCCTACCATTTCGGGGGACAGGGTGAGTCACCCCTCCACTTT. Translating gives CAYHFGGQGESPLHF.

This clone appeared a few times. This rearrangement joins TRBV19 to TRBJ2-3, with 11 bases matching TRBD2. Losses at the gene ends were 4 bases for V and 4 bases for J; bases not matched to a gene: 7. The CDR3 totals 16 residues. Germline lookup yields CDR1 LNHDA and CDR2 SQIVND (reference sequence). Here the CDR3 DNA reads TGTGCCAGTAGTAGTAGCGGGAGGGCTTTCCCAGATACGCAGTATTTT. It yields the protein CASSSSGRAFPDTQYF.

The V call is TRBV5-1, the J call TRBJ2-5; TRBD1 is a possible D gene (5 bases). Trimming removed 4 bases at V and 4 bases at J, with 14 bases between. The germline V gene encodes CDR1 SGHRS and CDR2 YFSETQ. The CDR3 is 14 residues long. The CDR3 DNA follows: TGCGCCAGCAGCCTACAGGTAACCCTAGAGACCCAGTACTTC. Translating it yields CASSLQVTLETQYF.

The CDR3 region is CASSSTGREQFF. The CDR3 DNA follows: TGTGCCAGCAGTTCGACTGGCCGTGAGCAGTTCTTC. The V gene is TRBV6-2 or TRBV6-3, the J gene TRBJ2-1; no firm D call. The CDR3 is 12 amino acids. Germline V gives CDR1 MNHEY, CDR2 SVGEGT. With 4 bases removed from V and 9 bases from J, the gap between germline ends came to 10 bases.

The chain's CDR3 is CASSGQGNTEAFF. The CDR3 nucleotides read TGTGCCAGCAGCGGACAGGGGAACACTGAAGCTTTCTTT. The rearrangement links TRBV6-5 to TRBJ1-1, with TRBD1 matching 8 bases. V shed 6 bases, J shed 1 base, and the junction held 1 base outside the gene matches. The germline V gene encodes CDR1 MNHEY and CDR2 SVGAGI. CDR3 length equals 13 residues.

The chain uses TRBV19 and TRBJ2-2; 13 bases fit TRBD2. CDR3 length: 16 amino acids. The V gene end was trimmed by 5 bases and the J gene end by 7 bases; junction bases not matched to a gene: 7. Germline CDR1 is LNHDA and CDR2 is SQIVND (reference sequence). The CDR3 DNA follows: TGTGCCAGTAGTGAACTAGCGGGAGGGCCGGACGGGGAGCTGTTTTTT. It translates to CASSELAGGPDGELFF.

This clone has at least ten counts. The chain carries TRBV9 and TRBJ2-2, with 10 positions matching TRBD2. Germline V lookup: CDR1 SGDLS, CDR2 YYNGEE. The V segment lost 0 bases and the J segment 4 bases; nucleotides outside the gene matches: 9. The CDR3 is made up of 18 amino acids. The chain's CDR3 is CASSVASGRAAGTGELFF. The CDR3 DNA reads TGTGCCAGCAGCGTAGCCAGCGGGAGGGCCGCGGGCACCGGGGAGCTGTTTTTT.

The chain couples TRBV5-1 to TRBJ2-7; 7 bases fit TRBD2. The trim removed 0 bases at V and 3 bases at J, leaving 3 bases unmatched. The CDR3 consists of 14 residues. Germline loops: CDR1 SGHRS, CDR2 YFSETQ. The DNA for the CDR3 is TGCGCCAGCAGCTTGGTAGCGGGTTTCTACGAGCAGTACTTC. Its translation is CASSLVAGFYEQYF.

The V and J genes are TRBV2 and TRBJ1-1; D gene ambiguous. CDR3 length: 14 amino acids. V shed 8 bases and J shed 2 bases, with 15 bases lying between them. The germline V gene encodes CDR1 SNHLY and CDR2 FYNNEI. CDR3 sequence: CASGGRTANTEAFF. The CDR3 DNA follows: TGTGCCAGCGGAGGGAGGACGGCCAACACTGAAGCTTTCTTT.

In this sample, this clone turned up a few times. J is TRBJ2-2 and V is TRBV5-1, with a possible D match to TRBD2 (6 bases). Germline V gene sequence: CDR1 SGHRS, CDR2 YFSETQ. The ends were cut back, 5 bases at V and 2 bases at J, with 13 bases in the middle. The CDR3 runs 15 residues. CDR3: CASRQPGLNTGELFF. CDR3 in DNA: TGCGCCAGCAGGCAACCGGGACTCAACACCGGGGAGCTGTTTTTT.

The gene calls are TRBV9 and TRBJ1-3; D is perhaps TRBD1 (6 bases). The CDR3 runs to 16 residues. Germline CDR1 SGDLS, CDR2 YYNGEE. Trimming cost V 3 bases and J 1 base, with 14 bases left between them. This CDR3 is CASSAHRVMSGNTIYF. CDR3 in DNA: TGTGCCAGCAGCGCCCACAGGGTTATGTCTGGAAACACCATATATTTT.

This rearrangement joins TRBV27 to TRBJ2-2, with D possibly being TRBD2 (6 bases). V dropped 2 bases and J dropped 6 bases, with 13 bases sitting between them. From germline, CDR1 is MNHEY and CDR2 SMNVEV (reference sequence). The CDR3 has 15 amino acids. CDR3 sequence reads: CASSLLGTPPGELFF. Here the CDR3 DNA reads TGTGCCAGCAGTTTACTCGGGACTCCTCCCGGGGAGCTGTTTTTT.

This chain links TRBV4-2 with TRBJ2-2; 7 bases match TRBD1. CDR3 length: 19 residues. J was trimmed by 2 bases and V by 1 base; bases with no gene match: 13. Germline V CDR1 and CDR2: LGHNA, YNFKEQ. The CDR3 region has the DNA TGTGCCAGCAGCCAAGCTCCACTTCTCGGGACAGCAAACACCGGGGAGCTGTTTTTT. Protein product: CASSQAPLLGTANTGELFF.

This chain uses TRBV5-1 with TRBJ2-1; 9 bases agree with TRBD1. The ends lost 5 bases at V and 2 bases at J; junction bases unmatched: 8. Germline V gene lookup returns CDR1 SGHRS and CDR2 YFSETQ. The CDR3 sequence is 16 residues long. The CDR3 is CASRRTGEYAYNEQFF. The CDR3 nucleotides are TGCGCCAGCAGAAGGACAGGGGAGTATGCCTACAATGAGCAGTTCTTC.

The V and J genes are TRBV4-1 and TRBJ2-5, with TRBD2 as a possible D gene (5 bases). The CDR3 extends over 14 amino acids. Trimming took 1 base from V and 1 from J, leaving 7 bases between them. Germline V gene data show CDR1 as MGHRA and CDR2 as YSYEKL. The CDR3 here is CASSQGGRQETQYF. CDR3 DNA: TGCGCCAGCAGCCAAGGAGGGCGCCAAGAGACCCAGTACTTC.

The chain joins TRBV30 to TRBJ1-2, with a tentative D call TRBD1 (5 bases). This CDR3 spans 13 amino acids. Germline lookup yields CDR1 GTSNPN and CDR2 SVGIG (reference sequence). Trimming stripped 1 base from V and 4 bases from J, with 10 bases between. CDR3 DNA sequence: TGTGCCTGGAGTGGGACACCGATCTATGGCTACACCTTC. Its protein product is CAWSGTPIYGYTF.

The V call is TRBV6-6, the J call TRBJ1-4; 7 bases agree with TRBD1. After removal of 5 bases from V and 7 bases from J, the junction contained 10 bases not matched to a gene. The CDR3 is made up of 15 amino acids. The V gene's germline CDR1 is MNHNY and CDR2 SVGAGI (reference sequence). CDR3 DNA: TGTGCCAGCAGTACCACAGGGGAAAAAGGTGAAAAACTGTTTTTT. Translated, it gives CASSTTGEKGEKLFF.

This chain uses TRBV5-1 with TRBJ2-7, with 11 bases matching TRBD2. Looked up from germline, CDR1 is SGHRS and CDR2 is YFSETQ. This CDR3 is built from 16 residues. V lost 4 bases, J lost 1 base, and 7 bases stayed unmatched. The CDR3 sequence: CASSSTSGRSSYEQYF. The CDR3, as DNA: TGCGCCAGCAGCAGTACTAGCGGGAGATCATCCTACGAGCAGTACTTC.

This clone was seen only once. J is TRBJ2-7 and V is TRBV12-3 or TRBV12-4; D call uncertain. The ends were cut back, 5 bases at V and 2 bases at J, with 10 bases in the middle. CDR3 length equals 13 residues. The CDR3 DNA reads as TGTGCCAGCAGTCTTGACATACCCTACGAGCAGTACTTC. Translation gives CASSLDIPYEQYF.

The V call is TRBV30, the J call TRBJ2-2; D is ambiguous. Trimming took off 4 bases at V and 3 bases at J, with 15 bases between the two ends. This CDR3 spans 15 amino acids. Germline loops: CDR1 GTSNPN, CDR2 SVGIG (reference sequence). The CDR3 DNA sequence: TGTGCCTGGACCCAACCGAGGCGCGACACCGGGGAGCTGTTTTTT. This sequence encodes CAWTQPRRDTGELFF.

The chain has TRBV9 and TRBJ1-5; D is ambiguous. Germline loops: CDR1 SGDLS, CDR2 YYNGEE. The V and J ends lost 0 bases and 1 base respectively, with 8 bases between them. There are 15 residues in the CDR3. CDR3 loop: CASSVDPGSNQPQHF. Written as DNA, the CDR3 is TGTGCCAGCAGCGTAGATCCGGGGAGCAATCAGCCCCAGCATTTT.

The chain is built from TRBV2 and TRBJ2-1; D is unclear. Germline values: CDR1 SNHLY, CDR2 FYNNEI. There are 12 residues in the CDR3. The V gene lost 3 bases and the J gene lost 8 bases, with 8 bases spanning the gap. The CDR3 nucleotides read TGTGCCAGCAGTGAGGTAGGAGATGAGCAGTTCTTC. Its protein is CASSEVGDEQFF.

The chain is built from TRBV20-1 and TRBJ1-2, with D unclear. This CDR3 is 11 amino acids long. The V gene's germline CDR1 is DFQATT and CDR2 SNEGSKA (reference sequence). Trimming cost V 1 base and J 6 bases, with 6 bases left between them. Here the CDR3 reads CSARAVNGYTF. The CDR3 nucleotides read TGCAGTGCTAGAGCGGTAAATGGCTACACCTTC.